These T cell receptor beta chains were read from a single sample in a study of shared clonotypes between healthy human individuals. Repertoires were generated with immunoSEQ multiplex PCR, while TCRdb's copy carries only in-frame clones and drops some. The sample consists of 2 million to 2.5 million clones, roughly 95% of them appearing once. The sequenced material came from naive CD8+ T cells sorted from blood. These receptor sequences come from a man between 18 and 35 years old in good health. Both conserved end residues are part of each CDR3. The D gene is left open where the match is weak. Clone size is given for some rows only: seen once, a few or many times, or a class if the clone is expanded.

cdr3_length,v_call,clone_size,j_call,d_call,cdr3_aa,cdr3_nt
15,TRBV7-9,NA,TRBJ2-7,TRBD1,CASSPRDRGRHEQYF,TGTGCCAGCAGCCCTCGGGACAGGGGGCGCCACGAGCAGTACTTC
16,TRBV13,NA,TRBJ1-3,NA,CASSLGPNSSGNTIYF,TGTGCCAGCAGCTTGGGACCTAATAGCTCTGGAAACACCATATATTTT
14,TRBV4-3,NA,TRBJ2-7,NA,CASSQEVQLYEQYF,TGCGCCAGCAGCCAAGAAGTACAGCTCTACGAGCAGTACTTC
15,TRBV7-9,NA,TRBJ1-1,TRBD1,CASSLGQGRDTEAFF,TGTGCCAGCAGCTTAGGACAGGGGAGGGACACTGAAGCTTTCTTT
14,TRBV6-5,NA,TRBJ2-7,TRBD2,CASSYGAGAYEQYF,TGTGCCAGCAGTTACGGAGCGGGAGCCTACGAGCAGTACTTC
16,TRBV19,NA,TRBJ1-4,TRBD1,CASSPHRDRLNEKLFF,TGTGCCAGTAGTCCTCATCGGGACAGGCTTAATGAAAAACTGTTTTTT
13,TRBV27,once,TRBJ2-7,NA,CASSSYGTREQYF,TGTGCCAGCAGTTCCTACGGGACCCGGGAGCAGTACTTC
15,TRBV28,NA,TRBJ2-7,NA,CASSPPGQMIYEQYF,TGTGCCAGCAGTCCCCCCGGACAAATGATCTACGAGCAGTACTTC
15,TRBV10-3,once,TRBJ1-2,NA,CAISDADLPNYGYTF,TGTGCCATCAGTGATGCAGATCTACCTAACTATGGCTACACCTTC
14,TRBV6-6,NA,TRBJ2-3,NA,CASRAHRVTDTQYF,TGTGCCAGCAGGGCCCACAGGGTCACAGATACGCAGTATTTT
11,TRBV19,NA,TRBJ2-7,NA,CASMGGYEQYF,TGTGCCAGTATGGGAGGCTACGAGCAGTACTTC
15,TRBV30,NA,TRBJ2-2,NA,CAWITGVVGTGELFF,TGTGCCTGGATCACGGGGGTTGTAGGAACCGGGGAGCTGTTTTTT
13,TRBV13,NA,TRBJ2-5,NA,CASSLDPDETQYF,TGTGCCAGCAGCTTAGATCCGGATGAGACCCAGTACTTC
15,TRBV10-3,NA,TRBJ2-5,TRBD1,CAIGKRTGEEETQYF,TGTGCCATCGGGAAAAGGACAGGGGAGGAAGAGACCCAGTACTTC
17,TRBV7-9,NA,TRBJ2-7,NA,CASSLALSGLIVDEQYF,TGTGCCAGCAGCTTAGCCCTTTCCGGGCTCATCGTGGACGAGCAGTACTTC
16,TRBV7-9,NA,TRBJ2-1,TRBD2,CASSSPLAGGYNEQFF,TGTGCCAGCAGCTCGCCACTAGCGGGAGGATACAATGAGCAGTTCTTC
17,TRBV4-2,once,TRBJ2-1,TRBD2,CASSQEGRAGFDNEQFF,TGTGCCAGCAGCCAAGAAGGTCGAGCGGGGTTCGACAATGAGCAGTTCTTC
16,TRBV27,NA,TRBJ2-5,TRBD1,CASSLISTGGRETQYF,TGTGCCAGCAGTTTAATCTCAACAGGGGGAAGAGAGACCCAGTACTTC
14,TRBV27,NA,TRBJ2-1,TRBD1,CASSWDRLTGEQFF,TGTGCCAGCAGTTGGGACAGGCTGACTGGGGAGCAGTTCTTC
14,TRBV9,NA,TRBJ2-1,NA,CASSVEVADNEQFF,TGTGCCAGCAGCGTAGAGGTAGCAGACAATGAGCAGTTCTTC
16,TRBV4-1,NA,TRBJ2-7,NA,CASSQEEQGDIYEQYF,TGCGCCAGCAGCCAAGAAGAACAGGGCGATATCTACGAGCAGTACTTC
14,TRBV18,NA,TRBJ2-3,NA,CASSPASSTDTQYF,TGTGCCAGCTCACCAGCCAGCTCCACAGATACGCAGTATTTT
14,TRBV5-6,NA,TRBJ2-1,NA,CASSLSQGYNEQFF,TGTGCCAGCAGCTTGTCGCAGGGCTACAATGAGCAGTTCTTC
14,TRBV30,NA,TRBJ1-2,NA,CAWSVRSATHGYTF,TGTGCCTGGAGTGTACGATCAGCGACCCATGGCTACACCTTC
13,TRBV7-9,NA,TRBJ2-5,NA,CASSFTGEETQYF,TGTGCCAGCAGCTTTACAGGTGAAGAGACCCAGTACTTC
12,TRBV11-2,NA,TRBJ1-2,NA,CASSTGDMRYTF,TGTGCCAGCAGTACCGGGGACATGAGATACACCTTC
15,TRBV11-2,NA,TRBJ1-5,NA,CASSLGATLNQPQHF,TGTGCCAGCAGCTTAGGTGCCACTTTAAATCAGCCCCAGCATTTT
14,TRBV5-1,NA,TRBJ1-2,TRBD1,CASSLEQGWNGYTF,TGCGCCAGCAGCTTGGAACAGGGGTGGAATGGCTACACCTTC
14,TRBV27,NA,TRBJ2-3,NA,CASSLTSFTDTQYF,TGTGCCAGCAGTTTAACTAGCTTCACAGATACGCAGTATTTT
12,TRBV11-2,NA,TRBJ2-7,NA,CASSSGDYEQYF,TGTGCCAGCTCCTCCGGGGACTACGAGCAGTACTTC
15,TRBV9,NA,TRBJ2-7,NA,CASSVSADRSYEQYF,TGTGCCAGCAGCGTATCGGCGGACCGATCTTACGAGCAGTACTTC
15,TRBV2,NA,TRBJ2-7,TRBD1,CASSPPGTGTWGQYF,TGTGCCAGCAGTCCCCCCGGGACAGGGACCTGGGGGCAGTACTTC
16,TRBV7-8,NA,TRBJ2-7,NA,CASSSEPGLGTYEQYF,TGTGCCAGCAGCTCTGAGCCGGGACTCGGAACCTACGAGCAGTACTTC
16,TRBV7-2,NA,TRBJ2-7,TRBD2,CASSSSTAGVSYEQYF,TGTGCCAGCAGTTCCTCCACAGCGGGAGTTTCCTACGAGCAGTACTTC
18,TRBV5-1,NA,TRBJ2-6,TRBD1,CASSLEDRDYSGANVLTF,TGCGCCAGCAGCTTGGAGGACAGGGATTACTCTGGGGCCAACGTCCTGACTTTC
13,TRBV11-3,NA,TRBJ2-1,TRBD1,CASSFTGGGEQFF,TGTGCCAGCAGCTTCACAGGGGGAGGTGAGCAGTTCTTC
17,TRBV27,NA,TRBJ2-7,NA,CASSFMPPGPRIDEQYF,TGTGCCAGCAGTTTCATGCCCCCCGGCCCCCGGATCGACGAGCAGTACTTC
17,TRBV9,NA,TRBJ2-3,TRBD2,CASSPHGTSGSTDTQYF,TGTGCCAGCAGCCCCCACGGGACTAGCGGAAGCACAGATACGCAGTATTTT
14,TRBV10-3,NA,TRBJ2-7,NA,CAISESQSPYEQYF,TGTGCCATCAGTGAGTCACAGAGCCCCTACGAGCAGTACTTC
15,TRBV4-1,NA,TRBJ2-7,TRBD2,CASSQDTASGYEQYF,TGCGCCAGCAGCCAAGATACGGCTAGCGGTTACGAGCAGTACTTC
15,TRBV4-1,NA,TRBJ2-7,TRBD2,CASSEGTSGTYEQYF,TGCGCCAGCAGCGAGGGGACTAGCGGGACCTACGAGCAGTACTTC
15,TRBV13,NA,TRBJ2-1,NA,CASSTNTIRPNEQFF,TGTGCCAGCAGTACGAATACAATTAGGCCAAATGAGCAGTTCTTC
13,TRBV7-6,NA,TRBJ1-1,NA,CASSSGTEPEAFF,TGTGCCAGCAGCTCCGGGACCGAACCTGAAGCTTTCTTT
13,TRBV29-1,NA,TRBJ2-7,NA,CSVEEREAYEQYF,TGCAGCGTTGAAGAGCGGGAAGCCTACGAGCAGTACTTC
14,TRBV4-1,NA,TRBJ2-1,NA,CASSQTEGFHEQFF,TGCGCCAGCAGCCAAACCGAAGGGTTCCATGAGCAGTTCTTC
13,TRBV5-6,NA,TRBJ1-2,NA,CASSLGSGLEGSF,TGTGCCAGCAGCTTGGGGTCGGGCCTGGAAGGAAGTTTC
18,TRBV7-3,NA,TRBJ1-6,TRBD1,CASSLTGASGSYNSPLHF,TGTGCCAGCAGCCTGACAGGGGCCTCGGGGTCCTATAATTCACCCCTCCACTTT
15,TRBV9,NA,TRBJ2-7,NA,CASSVGGGTSYEQYF,TGTGCCAGCAGCGTAGGAGGCGGAACCAGTTACGAGCAGTACTTC
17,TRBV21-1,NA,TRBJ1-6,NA,CASSTQTESSYNSPLHF,TGTGCCAGCAGCACACAGACGGAAAGCTCCTATAATTCACCCCTCCACTTT
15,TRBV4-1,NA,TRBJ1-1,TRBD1,CASSQTGTGGWGAFF,TGCGCCAGCAGCCAAACCGGGACAGGGGGCTGGGGAGCTTTCTTT
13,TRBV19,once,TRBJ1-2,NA,CASSILPRHGYTF,TGTGCCAGTAGTATCCTCCCCAGGCATGGCTACACCTTC
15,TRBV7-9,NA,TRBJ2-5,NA,CASSLDGSGWETQYF,TGTGCCAGCAGCTTAGATGGGTCAGGTTGGGAGACCCAGTACTTC
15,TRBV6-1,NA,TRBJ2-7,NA,CASSALSMAADEQYF,TGTGCCAGCAGCGCACTATCAATGGCCGCCGACGAGCAGTACTTC
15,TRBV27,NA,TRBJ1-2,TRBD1,CASSKVGTADYGYTF,TGTGCCAGCAGTAAAGTAGGGACAGCGGACTATGGCTACACCTTC
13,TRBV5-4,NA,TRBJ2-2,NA,CASSGTGPGELFF,TGTGCCAGCAGCGGAACAGGCCCCGGGGAGCTGTTTTTT